The 21 T cell receptor beta chains in this list originate from one sample, sequenced in a study of blood T cell repertoires in COVID-19. Assay: immunoSEQ multiplex PCR; the TCRdb copy retains only in-frame clones and omits some. The repertoire has 300,000 to 400,000 clones, roughly 90% of them found once; the top ten carry around 0.91%. What was sequenced was PBMCs or T cells enriched from blood (not recorded which). The receptors shown here come from a woman aged 25-40 years with acute COVID-19.

This chain uses TRBV6-5 with TRBJ1-5; D is possibly TRBD1 (6 bases). Trimming took off 5 bases at V and 4 bases at J, with 15 bases between the two ends. This CDR3 region has 15 residues. Germline loops: CDR1 MNHEY, CDR2 SVGAGI. Here the CDR3 reads CASSNLDSGNQPQHF. Here the CDR3 DNA reads TGTGCCAGCAGTAACTTGGACAGTGGGAATCAGCCCCAGCATTTT.

This sequence joins TRBV5-1 and TRBJ2-7, with D perhaps TRBD1 (6 bases). Trimming left V 0 bases short and J 5 bases short, with 12 bases between. The CDR3 runs 14 residues. In germline, CDR1 is SGHRS, CDR2 YFSETQ. CDR3 in amino acids: CASSLGLDRDEQYF. The DNA for the CDR3 is TGCGCCAGCAGCTTGGGGTTGGACAGAGACGAGCAGTACTTC.

For the CDR3, the DNA is TGTGCCACCTCCCGTGGGCGCTCCTACAATGAGCAGTTCTTC. This codes for CATSRGRSYNEQFF. The genes are TRBV6-5 and TRBJ2-1; D remains unclear. The germline V gene encodes CDR1 MNHEY and CDR2 SVGAGI. This CDR3 has 14 residues. The V and J ends lost 10 bases and 0 bases respectively, with 13 bases between them.

The chain couples TRBV5-1 to TRBJ1-1; 7 nucleotides agree with TRBD1. After removal of 4 bases from V and 11 bases from J, the junction contained 8 bases not matched to a gene. Looked up from germline, CDR1 is SGHRS and CDR2 is YFSETQ. The CDR3 runs to 12 residues. CDR3 region: CASSTQGPDAFF. The CDR3 DNA sequence: TGCGCCAGCAGCACACAGGGGCCGGACGCTTTCTTT.

The gene calls are TRBV6-6 and TRBJ1-4, with D unclear. Trimming shortened V by 5 bases and J by 7 bases, and 17 bases separated the two germline ends. The CDR3 spans 15 residues. Germline assignment: CDR1 MNHNY and CDR2 SVGAGI (reference sequence). CDR3 in DNA: TGTGCCAGCAGTCCCCGGCCTGCCGGCGGTGAAAAACTGTTTTTT. Protein sequence: CASSPRPAGGEKLFF.

The V gene is TRBV24-1, the J gene TRBJ2-3; TRBD2 is a possible D gene (5 bases). V dropped 9 bases and J dropped 6 bases, with 12 bases sitting between them. The CDR3 spans 12 residues. The germline gives CDR1 KGHDR, CDR2 SFDVKD. This CDR3 reads CATQAREDTQYF. CDR3 in DNA: TGTGCCACCCAGGCTAGGGAGGATACGCAGTATTTT.

This clone has only a few counts. The rearrangement links TRBV27 to TRBJ2-2, with 12 bases that match TRBD1. CDR3 size: 18 residues. CDR1 and CDR2 from the germline V gene are MNHEY and SMNVEV (reference sequence). V lost 5 bases to trimming and J lost 4 bases; unmatched junction nucleotides: 11. CDR3 in amino acids: CASSKPRWDRGRTGELFF. In DNA, the CDR3 is TGTGCCAGCAGTAAGCCCCGATGGGACAGGGGGCGCACCGGGGAGCTGTTTTTT.

The chain employs TRBV5-1 and TRBJ1-2; 10 nucleotides line up with TRBD1. The CDR3 has 16 residues. Germline trimming cut 4 bases from V and 2 bases from J; bases unmatched to any gene: 8. The germline CDR1 and CDR2 sequences are SGHRS and YFSETQ. CDR3 sequence: CASSQRTGGPNYGYTF. The CDR3 nucleotides read TGCGCCAGCAGCCAACGGACAGGGGGGCCAAACTATGGCTACACCTTC.

The genes are TRBV18 and TRBJ2-1, with 10 bases fitting TRBD2. The CDR3 is 16 amino acids. The germline V gene has CDR1 KGHSH and CDR2 LQKENI. Trimming removed 1 base from V and 2 bases from J; junction bases left unmatched: 2. The CDR3 sequence is CASSPLAGGAYNEQFF. CDR3 sequence (DNA): TGTGCCAGCTCACCACTAGCGGGGGGCGCCTACAATGAGCAGTTCTTC.

The chain uses TRBV5-1 and TRBJ1-5; D is undetermined. This CDR3 is 15 amino acids long. The germline V gene encodes CDR1 SGHRS and CDR2 YFSETQ. Trimming cost V 0 bases and J 7 bases, with 14 bases left between them. The CDR3 here is CASSLVGSVGQPQHF. Written as DNA, the CDR3 is TGCGCCAGCAGCTTGGTAGGGAGTGTGGGACAGCCCCAGCATTTT.

The V call is TRBV18, the J call TRBJ1-1; no reliable D call. Trimming took 2 bases from V and 0 from J, leaving 13 bases between them. Germline V CDR1 and CDR2: KGHSH, LQKENI. The length of the CDR3 is 16 residues. This chain's CDR3 is CASSPLGWMVNTEAFF. The DNA for the CDR3 is TGTGCCAGCTCACCATTGGGCTGGATGGTGAACACTGAAGCTTTCTTT.

In its sample, this clone was seen once. The rearrangement links TRBV11-2 to TRBJ1-3, with a weak D call TRBD1 (5 bases). Trimming left V 2 bases short and J 0 bases short, with 11 bases between. Looked up from germline, CDR1 is SGHAT and CDR2 is FQNNGV. This CDR3 is built from 16 residues. CDR3 in DNA: TGTGCCAGCAGCTTAAGGGGTCTTAGCTCTGGAAACACCATATATTTT. Protein: CASSLRGLSSGNTIYF.

This rearrangement joins TRBV18 to TRBJ2-3; D uncertain. The CDR3 is 13 amino acids. Looked up from germline, CDR1 is KGHSH and CDR2 is LQKENI. V lost 3 bases to trimming and J lost 0 bases, with 4 bases between them. This chain's CDR3 is CASSPQSTDTQYF. The CDR3 DNA is TGTGCCAGCTCACCCCAGAGCACAGATACGCAGTATTTT.

This clone has only one observation. J is TRBJ1-6 and V is TRBV19; D unclear. The V and J ends lost 0 bases and 6 bases respectively, with 6 bases between them. CDR3 length: 14 amino acids. CDR1 and CDR2 (germline): LNHDA, SQIVND (reference sequence). The CDR3 region has the DNA TGTGCCAGTAGTATAGATCTCGGTAATTCACCCCTCCACTTT. It specifies CASSIDLGNSPLHF.

V gene TRBV15 combines with J gene TRBJ1-5; 10 bases align to TRBD1. This CDR3 is built from 15 residues. V shed 2 bases, J shed 8 bases, and the junction held 6 bases outside the gene matches. The germline V gene has CDR1 LNHNV and CDR2 YYDKDF (reference sequence). CDR3 sequence reads: CATSRTTGGREPQHF. Written as DNA, the CDR3 is TGTGCCACCAGCAGAACGACAGGGGGCAGGGAGCCCCAGCATTTT.

V gene TRBV12-3 or TRBV12-4 combines with J gene TRBJ2-5, with D unclear. The V and J ends lost 5 bases and 5 bases respectively, with 3 bases between them. This CDR3 has 10 residues. The CDR3 DNA reads as TGTGCCAGCAGTCCGGAGACCCAGTACTTC. This translates into CASSPETQYF.

The chain uses TRBV6-5 and TRBJ2-7; 12 nucleotides line up with TRBD1. The ends lost 4 bases at V and 6 bases at J; junction bases unmatched: 7. Germline V gives CDR1 MNHEY, CDR2 SVGAGI. This CDR3 is built from 15 residues. The DNA of the CDR3 is TGTGCCAGCAGTTTCCGGGACAGGGGGCGTTCCGAGCAGTACTTC. Translating it yields CASSFRDRGRSEQYF.

As for this clone: At the DNA level, this CDR3 is encoded by other sequences in the same sample as well. The CDR3 DNA follows: TGCGCCAGCAGCCTGGGACAGGGCGTCACTGAAGCTTTCTTT. It encodes CASSLGQGVTEAFF. The chain recombines TRBV5-1 with TRBJ1-1, with TRBD1 matching 9 bases. The CDR3 contains 14 residues. V lost 4 bases to trimming and J lost 4 bases; unmatched junction nucleotides: 5. The V gene's germline CDR1 is SGHRS and CDR2 YFSETQ.

J is TRBJ2-3 and V is TRBV2; 9 bases line up with TRBD1. Trimming cost V 7 bases and J 0 bases; bases outside gene matches: 8. CDR1 SNHLY and CDR2 FYNNEI come from the germline V gene. The length of the CDR3 is 16 residues. CDR3: CASTPGDRESTDTQYF. The CDR3 DNA is TGTGCCAGCACCCCGGGGGACAGGGAGAGCACAGATACGCAGTATTTT.

The chain employs TRBV28 and TRBJ1-3; 11 nucleotides match TRBD1. J gave up 1 base and V 9 bases, and 14 bases lay outside the gene matches. The germline V gene has CDR1 MDHEN and CDR2 SYDVKM. The CDR3 length is 18 residues. Here the CDR3 reads CASSLQGQGAFSGNTIYF. The CDR3, as DNA: TGTGCCAGTTCCCTCCAAGGACAGGGGGCATTTTCTGGAAACACCATATATTTT.

This clone was seen a single time. The chain couples TRBV5-1 to TRBJ1-2, with 8 bases identical to TRBD1. Germline CDR1 and CDR2: SGHRS and YFSETQ. The V and J ends lost 4 bases and 7 bases, in that order; junction bases with no gene match: 9. The CDR3 loop spans 14 amino acids. Written as DNA, the CDR3 is TGCGCCAGCAGCGCGACGACAGGGGCGCTTGGCTACACCTTC. As protein: CASSATTGALGYTF.